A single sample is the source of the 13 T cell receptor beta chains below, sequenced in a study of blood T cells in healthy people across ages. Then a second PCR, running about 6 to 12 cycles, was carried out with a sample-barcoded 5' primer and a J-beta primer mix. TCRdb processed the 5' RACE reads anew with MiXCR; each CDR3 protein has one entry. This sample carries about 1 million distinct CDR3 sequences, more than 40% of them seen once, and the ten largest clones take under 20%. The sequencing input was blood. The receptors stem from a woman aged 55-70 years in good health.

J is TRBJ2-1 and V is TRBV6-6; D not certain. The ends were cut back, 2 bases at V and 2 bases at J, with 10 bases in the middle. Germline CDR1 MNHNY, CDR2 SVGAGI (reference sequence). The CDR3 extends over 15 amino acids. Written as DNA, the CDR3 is TGTGCCAGCAGTTACGCCCAGCTGCCCTACAATGAGCAGTTCTTC. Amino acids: CASSYAQLPYNEQFF.

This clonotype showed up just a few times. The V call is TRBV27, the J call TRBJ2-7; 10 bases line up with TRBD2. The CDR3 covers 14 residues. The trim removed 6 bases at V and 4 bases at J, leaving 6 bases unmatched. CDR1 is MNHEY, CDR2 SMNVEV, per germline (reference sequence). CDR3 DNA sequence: TGTGCCAGCAGATCTAGCGGGAGTTTTTACGAGCAGTACTTC. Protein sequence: CASRSSGSFYEQYF.

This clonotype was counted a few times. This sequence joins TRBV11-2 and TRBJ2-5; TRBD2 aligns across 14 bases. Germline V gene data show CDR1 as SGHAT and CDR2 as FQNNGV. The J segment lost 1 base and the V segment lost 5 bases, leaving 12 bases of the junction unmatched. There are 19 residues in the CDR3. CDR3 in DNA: TGTGCCAGCAGCCCACGACTAGCGGGAGGGACCGGGACCCAAGAGACCCAGTACTTC. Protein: CASSPRLAGGTGTQETQYF.

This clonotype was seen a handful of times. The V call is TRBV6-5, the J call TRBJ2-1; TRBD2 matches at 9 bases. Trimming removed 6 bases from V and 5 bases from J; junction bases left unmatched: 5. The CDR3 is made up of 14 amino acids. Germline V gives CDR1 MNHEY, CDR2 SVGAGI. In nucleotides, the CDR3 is TGTGCCAGCAGCATAGCGGGGGTACACAATGAGCAGTTCTTC. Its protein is CASSIAGVHNEQFF.

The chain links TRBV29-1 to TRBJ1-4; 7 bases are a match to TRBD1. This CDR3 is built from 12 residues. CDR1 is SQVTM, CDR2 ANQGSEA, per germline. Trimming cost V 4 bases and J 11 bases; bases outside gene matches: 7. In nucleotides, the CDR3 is TGCAGCGTTGTCCACAGGGGTGGGAAACTGTTTTTT. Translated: CSVVHRGGKLFF.

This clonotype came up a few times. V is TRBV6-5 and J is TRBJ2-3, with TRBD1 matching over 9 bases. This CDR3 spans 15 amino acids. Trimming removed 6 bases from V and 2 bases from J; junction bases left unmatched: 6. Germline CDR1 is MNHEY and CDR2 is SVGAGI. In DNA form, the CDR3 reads TGTGCCAGCAGCCACAGGACAGGGGCCACAGATACGCAGTATTTT. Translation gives CASSHRTGATDTQYF.

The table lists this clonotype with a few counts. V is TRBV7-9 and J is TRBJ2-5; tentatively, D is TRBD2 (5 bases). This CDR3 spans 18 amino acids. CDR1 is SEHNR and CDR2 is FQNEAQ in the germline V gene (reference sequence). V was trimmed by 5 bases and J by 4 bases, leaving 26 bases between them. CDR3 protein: CASSNILGNWGVPETQYF. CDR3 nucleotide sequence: TGTGCCAGCAGCAATATTTTGGGGAATTGGGGAGTCCCAGAGACCCAGTACTTC.

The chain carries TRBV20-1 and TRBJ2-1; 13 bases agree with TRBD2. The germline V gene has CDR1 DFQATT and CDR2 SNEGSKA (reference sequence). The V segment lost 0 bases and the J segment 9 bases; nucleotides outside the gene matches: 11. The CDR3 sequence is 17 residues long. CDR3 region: CSARDGGLAGPSGEQFF. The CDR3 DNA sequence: TGCAGTGCTAGAGATGGGGGACTAGCGGGACCCTCGGGTGAGCAGTTCTTC.

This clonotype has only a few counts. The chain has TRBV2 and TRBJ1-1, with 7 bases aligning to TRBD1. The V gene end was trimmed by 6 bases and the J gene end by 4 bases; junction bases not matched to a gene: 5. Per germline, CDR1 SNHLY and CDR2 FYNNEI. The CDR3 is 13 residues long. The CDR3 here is CASRDRRGTEAFF. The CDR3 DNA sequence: TGTGCCAGCAGGGACAGGAGAGGCACTGAAGCTTTCTTT.

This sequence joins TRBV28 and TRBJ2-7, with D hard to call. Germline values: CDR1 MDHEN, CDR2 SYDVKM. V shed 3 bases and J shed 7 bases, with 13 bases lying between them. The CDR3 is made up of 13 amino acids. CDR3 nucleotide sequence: TGTGCCAGCAGTTTTCCCCCCGCGAAGGAGCAGTACTTC. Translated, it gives CASSFPPAKEQYF.

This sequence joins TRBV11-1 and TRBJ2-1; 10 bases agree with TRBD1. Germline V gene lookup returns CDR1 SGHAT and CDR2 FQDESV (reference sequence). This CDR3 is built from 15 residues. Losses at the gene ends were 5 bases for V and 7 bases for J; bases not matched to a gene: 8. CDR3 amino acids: CASSPRQGAKNEQFF. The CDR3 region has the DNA TGTGCCAGCAGCCCCCGACAGGGGGCGAAGAATGAGCAGTTCTTC.

CDR3 amino acids: CASSVGTDPSYEQYF. CDR3 in DNA: TGTGCCAGCAGCGTGGGGACGGACCCCTCCTACGAGCAGTACTTC. The chain couples TRBV9 to TRBJ2-7; D may match TRBD1 or TRBD2 (5 bases each). CDR1 SGDLS and CDR2 YYNGEE come from the germline V gene. V dropped 2 bases and J dropped 0 bases, with 12 bases sitting between them. This CDR3 is built from 15 residues.

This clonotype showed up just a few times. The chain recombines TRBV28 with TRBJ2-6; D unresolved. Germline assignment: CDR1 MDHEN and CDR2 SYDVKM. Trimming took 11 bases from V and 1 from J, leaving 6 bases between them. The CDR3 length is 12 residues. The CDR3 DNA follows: TGTGCCGGGAAATCTGGGGCCAACGTCCTGACTTTC. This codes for CAGKSGANVLTF.